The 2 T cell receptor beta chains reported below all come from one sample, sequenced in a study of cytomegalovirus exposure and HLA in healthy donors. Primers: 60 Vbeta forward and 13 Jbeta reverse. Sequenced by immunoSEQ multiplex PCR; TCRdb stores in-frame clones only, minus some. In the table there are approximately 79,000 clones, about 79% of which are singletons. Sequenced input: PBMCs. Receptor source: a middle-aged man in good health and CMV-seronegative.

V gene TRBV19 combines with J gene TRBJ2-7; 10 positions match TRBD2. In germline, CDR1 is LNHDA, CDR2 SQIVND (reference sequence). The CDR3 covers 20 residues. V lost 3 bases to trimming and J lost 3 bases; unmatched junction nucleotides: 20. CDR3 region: CASSMKGILAGDGSGYEQYF. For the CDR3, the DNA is TGTGCCAGTAGTATGAAGGGGATTCTAGCGGGAGATGGTAGTGGCTACGAGCAGTACTTC.

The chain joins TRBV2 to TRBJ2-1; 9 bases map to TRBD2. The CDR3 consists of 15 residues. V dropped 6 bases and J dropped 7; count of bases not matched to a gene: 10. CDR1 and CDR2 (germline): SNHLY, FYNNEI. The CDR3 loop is CASSAVGLAGNEQFF. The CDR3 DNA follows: TGTGCCAGCAGCGCCGTGGGACTAGCTGGGAATGAGCAGTTCTTC.